One and the same sample provided the 10 T cell receptor beta chains below, sequenced in a study of glioma-infiltrating T cells. Using RNA template, CDR3s of TCR alpha and beta were amplified with iRepertoire arm-PCR. TCRdb fed the multiplex PCR reads into MiXCR, producing one record per CDR3 protein. This table has some 110,000 distinct CDR3 sequences, roughly 25% appearing once. The sample taken for sequencing was glioma tissue, nonneoplastic brain tissue, or PBMCs (not recorded which). The receptor set was obtained from a human donor with low-grade glioma or glioblastoma, undergoing nonglioma brain surgery, or in good health (not recorded which).

The V and J genes are TRBV29-1 and TRBJ1-2, with no clear D. Germline CDR1 and CDR2: SQVTM and ANQGSEA. CDR3 length: 11 residues. Between the trimmed V and J ends, which lost 4 bases and 8 bases, there was a span of 11 bases. This CDR3 reads CSVVEGGGYTF. The CDR3 region has the DNA TGCAGCGTTGTAGAGGGCGGGGGCTACACCTTC.

This clonotype was counted many times. The chain joins TRBV6-1 to TRBJ2-7, with TRBD2 matching 7 bases. The V segment lost 1 base and the J segment 4 bases; nucleotides outside the gene matches: 4. Germline V CDR1 and CDR2: MNHNS, SASEGT. The CDR3 totals 14 residues. CDR3 nucleotides: TGTGCCAGCAGTGAAGTTGGAGCGGGATACGAGCAGTACTTC. Its translation is CASSEVGAGYEQYF.

This clonotype was counted ten times or more. V is TRBV7-2 and J is TRBJ2-7, with D hard to call. There are 13 residues in the CDR3. Trimming stripped 1 base from V and 7 bases from J, with 11 bases between. Germline-derived CDR1 and CDR2 are SGHTA and FQGNSA. CDR3 coding DNA: TGTGCCAGCAGCTTAGAACGACGCCTGGAGCAGTACTTC. Amino acid sequence: CASSLERRLEQYF.

The chain has TRBV12-3 or TRBV12-4 and TRBJ1-5; tentative D call: TRBD1 (6 bases). The CDR3 sequence is 16 residues long. The V and J ends lost 1 base and 6 bases respectively, with 16 bases between them. In DNA, the CDR3 is TGTGCCAGCAGTTTAGAACGGGGGCAGGGCGGTCAGCCCCAGCATTTT. Protein sequence: CASSLERGQGGQPQHF.

Regarding this clonotype: A much larger clone lies a single base off, so this may be a read error. The J gene is TRBJ2-7, the V gene TRBV28; the match to TRBD2 covers 11 bases. V was clipped by 2 bases and J by 3 bases; unmatched bases: 15. This CDR3 region has 19 residues. The V gene's germline CDR1 is MDHEN and CDR2 SYDVKM. Here the CDR3 DNA reads TGTGCCAGCAGTTTACCCATCGATAGCGGGAGGGCCGCGGACTACGAGCAGTACTTC. This sequence encodes CASSLPIDSGRAADYEQYF. The full variable domain, completed using reference TRBV28 and TRBJ2-7, is DVKVTQSSRYLVKRTGEKVFLECVQDMDHENMFWYRQDPGLGLRLIYFSYDVKMKEKGDIPEGYSVSREKKERFSLILESASTNQTSMYLCASSLPIDSGRAADYEQYFGPGTRLTVT.

Turning to this clonotype: A much larger clonotype is one base distant, so this may be a read error. Likely a read error: the CDR3 ends without its conserved phenylalanine or tryptophan. The chain couples TRBV2 to TRBJ1-6, with TRBD1 matching over 7 bases. The CDR3 extends over 15 amino acids. Germline V CDR1 and CDR2: SNHLY, FYNNEI. The V gene end was trimmed by 3 bases and the J gene end by 6 bases; junction bases not matched to a gene: 5. The CDR3 nucleotides are TGTGCCAGCAGTGACGGGGGACAGTCTAATTCACCCCTCCACCTT. As protein: CASSDGGQSNSPLHL.

This clonotype was seen repeatedly, ten times or more. The CDR3: CASSLRTGVNQPQHF. The CDR3 DNA sequence: TGTGCCAGCAGCTTAAGGACAGGGGTGAATCAGCCCCAGCATTTT. The gene calls are TRBV7-2 and TRBJ1-5; 9 bases line up with TRBD1. V shed 2 bases, J shed 4 bases, and the junction held 3 bases outside the gene matches. The CDR3 has 15 residues. CDR1 and CDR2 (germline): SGHTA, FQGNSA.

Turning to this clonotype: One base away lies a much larger clone, so this may be a sequencing read error. The chain carries TRBV7-2 and TRBJ2-5; TRBD2 matches 9 bases. The CDR3 has 15 amino acids. Looked up from germline, CDR1 is SGHTA and CDR2 is FQGNSA. The junction had 7 bases not matched to a gene; V was cut back by 3 bases and J by 5 bases. The CDR3: CASSFNSGSVETQYF. In nucleotides, the CDR3 is TGTGCCAGCAGCTTCAATAGCGGGAGTGTGGAGACCCAGTACTTC.

The chain uses TRBV27 and TRBJ1-5, with D unresolved. The CDR3 covers 15 residues. Germline CDR1 reads MNHEY; CDR2 reads SMNVEV (reference sequence). Trimming removed 11 bases at V and 0 bases at J, with 17 bases between. CDR3 residues: CAFSFSQYSNQPQHF. The DNA of the CDR3 is TGTGCCTTCAGTTTTTCACAGTATAGCAATCAGCCCCAGCATTTT.

Concerning this clonotype itself: The germline gene is not matched at one end of the junction; a read error may be the cause. The chain is built from TRBV19 and TRBJ1-1; no clear D. Germline V gene data show CDR1 as LNHDA and CDR2 as SQIVND (reference sequence). This CDR3 contains 13 residues. The CDR3 reads CASRQCMNTEAFF. The CDR3 nucleotides are TGTGCAAGTAGGCAATGTATGAACACTGAAGCTTTCTTT. Complete variable domain (other parts from reference TRBV19 and TRBJ1-1): DGGITQSPKYLFRKEGQNVTLSCEQNLNHDAMYWYRQDPGQGLRLIYYSQIVNDFQKGDIAEGYSVSREKKESFPLTVTSAQKNPTAFYLCASRQCMNTEAFFGQGTRLTVV.